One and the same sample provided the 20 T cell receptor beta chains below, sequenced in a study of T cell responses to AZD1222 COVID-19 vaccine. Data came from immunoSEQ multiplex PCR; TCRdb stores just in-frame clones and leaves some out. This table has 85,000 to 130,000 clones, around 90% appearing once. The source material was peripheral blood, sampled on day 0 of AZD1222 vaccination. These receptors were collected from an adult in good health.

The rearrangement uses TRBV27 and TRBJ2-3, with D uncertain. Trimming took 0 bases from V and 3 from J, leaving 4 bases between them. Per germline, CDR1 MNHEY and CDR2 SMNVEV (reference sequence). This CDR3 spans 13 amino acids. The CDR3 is CASSLSRTDTQYF. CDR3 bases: TGTGCCAGCAGTTTATCACGGACAGATACGCAGTATTTT.

The CDR3 loop reads CASSLGSRSGYTF. DNA for the CDR3: TGTGCCAGCAGTTTAGGTTCCCGTTCTGGCTACACCTTC. This rearrangement joins TRBV12-3 or TRBV12-4 to TRBJ1-2; D gene ambiguous. The length of the CDR3 is 13 residues. The V gene lost 1 base and the J gene lost 7 bases, with 10 bases spanning the gap.

The CDR3 DNA sequence: TGTGCCAGCAGCCAAGTAAGAACGGGACTAGGCATCGATGAGCAGTTCTTC. Translating gives CASSQVRTGLGIDEQFF. V usage is TRBV14 and J usage is TRBJ2-1; TRBD2 matches at 8 bases. CDR1 and CDR2 (germline): SGHDN, FVKESK. V gave up 1 base and J gave up 8 bases; unmatched junction bases: 13. The CDR3 runs to 17 residues.

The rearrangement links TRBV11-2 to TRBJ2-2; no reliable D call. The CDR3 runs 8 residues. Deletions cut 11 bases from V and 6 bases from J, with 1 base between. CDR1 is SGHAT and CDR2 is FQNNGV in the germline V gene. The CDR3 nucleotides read TGTGCCTCCGGGGAGCTGTTTTTT. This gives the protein CASGELFF.

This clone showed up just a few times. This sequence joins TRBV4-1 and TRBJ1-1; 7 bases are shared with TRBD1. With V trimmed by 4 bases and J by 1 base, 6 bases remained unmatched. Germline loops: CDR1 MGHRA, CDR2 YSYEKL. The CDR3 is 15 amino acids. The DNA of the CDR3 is TGCGCCAGCAGCCGAGCGACAGGGACGAACACTGAAGCTTTCTTT. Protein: CASSRATGTNTEAFF.

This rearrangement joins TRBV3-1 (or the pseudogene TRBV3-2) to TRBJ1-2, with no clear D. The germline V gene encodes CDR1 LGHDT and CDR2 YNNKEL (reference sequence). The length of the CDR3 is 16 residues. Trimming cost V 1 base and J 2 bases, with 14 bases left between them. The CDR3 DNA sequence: TGTGCCAGCAGCCAAGGACGACGGCAGCAGAACTATGGCTACACCTTC. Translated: CASSQGRRQQNYGYTF.

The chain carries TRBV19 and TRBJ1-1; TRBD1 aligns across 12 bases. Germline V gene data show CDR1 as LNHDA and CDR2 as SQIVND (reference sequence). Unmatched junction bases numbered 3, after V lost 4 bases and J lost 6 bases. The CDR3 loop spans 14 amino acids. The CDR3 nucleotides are TGTGCCAGTAGTACGGGACAGGGGGCGGCTGAAGCTTTCTTT. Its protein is CASSTGQGAAEAFF.

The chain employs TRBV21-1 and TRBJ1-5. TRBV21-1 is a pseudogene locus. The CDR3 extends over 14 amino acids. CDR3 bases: TGTGCCAGCAGTAGACCGACCCCGGGGCAGCCCCAGCATTTT. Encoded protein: CASSRPTPGQPQHF.

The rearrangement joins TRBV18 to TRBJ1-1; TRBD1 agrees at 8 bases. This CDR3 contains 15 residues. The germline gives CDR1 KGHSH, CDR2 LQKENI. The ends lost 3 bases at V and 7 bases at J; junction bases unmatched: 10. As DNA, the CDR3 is TGTGCCAGCTCACCGTCGCAGGGGGCAGTGGGTGAAGCTTTCTTT. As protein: CASSPSQGAVGEAFF. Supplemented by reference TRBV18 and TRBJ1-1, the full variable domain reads NAGVMQNPRHLVRRRGQEARLRCSPMKGHSHVYWYRQLPEEGLKFMVYLQKENIIDESGMPKERFSAEFPKEGPSILRIQQVVRGDSAAYFCASSPSQGAVGEAFFGQGTRLTVV.

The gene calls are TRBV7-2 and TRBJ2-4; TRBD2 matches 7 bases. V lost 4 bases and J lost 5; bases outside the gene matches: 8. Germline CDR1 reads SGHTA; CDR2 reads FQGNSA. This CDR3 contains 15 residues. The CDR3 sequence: CASSYPWAGENIQYF. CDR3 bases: TGTGCCAGCAGCTACCCTTGGGCGGGGGAAAACATTCAGTACTTC. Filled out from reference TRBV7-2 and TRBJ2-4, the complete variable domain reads GAGVSQSPSNKVTEKGKDVELRCDPISGHTALYWYRQSLGQGLEFLIYFQGNSAPDKSGLPSDRFSAERTGGSVSTLTIQRTQQEDSAVYLCASSYPWAGENIQYFGAGTRLSVL.

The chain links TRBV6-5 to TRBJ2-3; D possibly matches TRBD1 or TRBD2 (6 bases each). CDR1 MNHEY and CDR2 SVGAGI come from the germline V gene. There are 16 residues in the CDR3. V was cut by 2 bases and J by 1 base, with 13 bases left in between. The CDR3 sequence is CASSYRGRVGTDTQYF. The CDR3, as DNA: TGTGCCAGCAGTTACCGGGGGCGGGTGGGCACAGATACGCAGTATTTT.

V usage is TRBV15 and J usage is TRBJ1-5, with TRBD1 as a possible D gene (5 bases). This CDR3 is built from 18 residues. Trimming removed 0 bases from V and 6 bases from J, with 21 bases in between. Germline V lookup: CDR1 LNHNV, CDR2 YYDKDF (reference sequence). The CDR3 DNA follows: TGTGCCACCAGCAGAGATCTCTGGGCCGTTAGGGACCGTCAGCCCCAGCATTTT. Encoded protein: CATSRDLWAVRDRQPQHF.

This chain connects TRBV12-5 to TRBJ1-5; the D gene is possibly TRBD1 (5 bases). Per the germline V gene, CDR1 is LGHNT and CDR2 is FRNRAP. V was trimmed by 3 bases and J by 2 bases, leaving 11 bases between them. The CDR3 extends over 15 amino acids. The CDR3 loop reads CASGFGGGGNQPQHF. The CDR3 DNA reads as TGTGCTAGTGGTTTTGGGGGAGGTGGCAATCAGCCCCAGCATTTT.

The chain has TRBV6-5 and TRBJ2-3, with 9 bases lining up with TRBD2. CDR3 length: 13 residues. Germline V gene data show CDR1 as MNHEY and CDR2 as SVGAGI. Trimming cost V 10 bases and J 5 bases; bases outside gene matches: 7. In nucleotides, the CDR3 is TGTGCCACTGTAGCGGGAGTCAGAGATACGCAGTATTTT. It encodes CATVAGVRDTQYF.

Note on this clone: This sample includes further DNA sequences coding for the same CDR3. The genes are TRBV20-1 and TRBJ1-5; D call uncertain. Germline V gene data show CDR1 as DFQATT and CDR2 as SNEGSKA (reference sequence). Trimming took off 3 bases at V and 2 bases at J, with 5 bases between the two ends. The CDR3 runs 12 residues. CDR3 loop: CSASGGNQPQHF. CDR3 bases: TGCAGTGCTAGTGGGGGCAATCAGCCCCAGCATTTT.

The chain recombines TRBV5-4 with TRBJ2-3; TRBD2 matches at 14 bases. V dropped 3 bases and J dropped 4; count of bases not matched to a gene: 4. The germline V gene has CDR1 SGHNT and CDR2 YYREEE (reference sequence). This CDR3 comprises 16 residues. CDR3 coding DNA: TGTGCCAGCAGCTACGGGACTAGCGGGAGCCCAGATACGCAGTATTTT. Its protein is CASSYGTSGSPDTQYF.

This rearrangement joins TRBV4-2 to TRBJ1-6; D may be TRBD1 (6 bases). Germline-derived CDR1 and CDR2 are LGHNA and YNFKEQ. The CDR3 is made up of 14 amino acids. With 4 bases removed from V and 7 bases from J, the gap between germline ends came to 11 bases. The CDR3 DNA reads TGTGCCAGCAGCCCGTCGGGGGGCAATTCACCCCTCCACTTT. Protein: CASSPSGGNSPLHF.

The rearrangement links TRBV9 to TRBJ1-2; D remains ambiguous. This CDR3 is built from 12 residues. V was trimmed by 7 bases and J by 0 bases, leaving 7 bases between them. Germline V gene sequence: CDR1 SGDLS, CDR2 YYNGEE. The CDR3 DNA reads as TGTGCCAGCGCGGCAACTAACTATGGCTACACCTTC. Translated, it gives CASAATNYGYTF. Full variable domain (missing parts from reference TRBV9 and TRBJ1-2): DSGVTQTPKHLITATGQRVTLRCSPRSGDLSVYWYQQSLDQGLQFLIQYYNGEERAKGNILERFSAQQFPDLHSELNLSSLELGDSALYFCASAATNYGYTFGSGTRLTVV.

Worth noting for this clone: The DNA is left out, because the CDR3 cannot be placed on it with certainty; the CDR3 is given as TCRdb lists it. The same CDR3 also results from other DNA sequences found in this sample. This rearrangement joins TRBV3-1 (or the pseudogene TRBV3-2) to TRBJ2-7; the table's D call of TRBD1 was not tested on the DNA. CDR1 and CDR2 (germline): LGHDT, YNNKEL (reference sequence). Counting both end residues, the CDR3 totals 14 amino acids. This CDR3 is CASSFGTGINEQYF.

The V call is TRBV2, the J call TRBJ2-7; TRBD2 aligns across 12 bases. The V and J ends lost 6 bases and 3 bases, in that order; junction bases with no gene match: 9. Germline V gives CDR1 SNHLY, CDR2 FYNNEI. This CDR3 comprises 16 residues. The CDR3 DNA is TGTGCCAGCAGCGGCCTCTCACTAGCGGGAGGCTACGAGCAGTACTTC. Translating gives CASSGLSLAGGYEQYF.